This T cell receptor beta chain was captured by sequencing in a study of regulatory T cells in long-lasting Graves disease. Noted time point: newly diagnosed GD, antithyroid drugs for less than 3 months. RNA isolated from PBMCs was used to make the TCR library. Construction of the TCR beta libraries employed iRepertoire HTBI primers in conjunction with Arm-PCR of CDR3 regions. TCRdb ran MiXCR on the multiplex PCR reads and lists one entry per CDR3 protein. The table records 350,000 to 500,000 distinct CDR3 sequences, about a sixth of them present only once. This clonotype was recorded many times. The sample was also reused in another study, on T cells in Graves' hyperthyroidism and ophthalmopathy.

The TCR sequence derives from a woman in her twenties or thirties with Graves disease. This specimen was peripheral blood mononuclear cells (PBMCs), taken at new diagnosis, from a patient treated with antithyroid drugs.

In DNA form, the CDR3 reads TGTGCCAGCAGTTTAGGGGGGGCTAATTCACCCCTCCACTTT. Residues: CASSLGGANSPLHF. This chain uses TRBV27 with TRBJ1-6; D perhaps matches TRBD1 (6 bases). Deletions cut 2 bases from V and 6 bases from J, with 8 bases between. The CDR3 spans 14 residues. Germline assignment: CDR1 MNHEY and CDR2 SMNVEV (reference sequence).